This entry is about one T cell receptor (beta chain). The data were obtained in a study of blood T cell repertoires in COVID-19. Study background: Material from acute and convalescent COVID-19 was sourced from the United States, Italy and Spain.

CDR1 is MDHEN and CDR2 is SYDVKM in the germline V gene. CDR3 length: 15 amino acids. The V gene lost 6 bases and the J gene lost 2 bases, with 11 bases spanning the gap. Sequencing used immunoSEQ multiplex PCR; TCRdb keeps in-frame clones, though not all of them. The sample shows approximately 100,000 clones, approximately 82% of them seen only once. The TCR was taken from a man aged 70 or older with acute or convalescent COVID-19. V usage is TRBV28 and J usage is TRBJ2-6, with TRBD1 as a possible D gene (5 bases). Sequenced sample: peripheral blood. The CDR3 nucleotides read TGTGCCAGCAGCTTTCGACAGACTGGGGCCAACGTCCTGACTTTC. This sequence encodes CASSFRQTGANVLTF.